This T cell receptor (beta chain) was documented in a study of shared clonotypes between healthy human individuals. For the study at large: The people who gave samples were a couple of women and three men aged 18 to 49. Per donor, CD8 memory used one plate, CD8 naive used two, CD4 memory used three and CD4 naive used three.

CD45RA-negative memory and CD45RA+ naive subsets were split from the CD4+ cells. This clone was recorded only once. The antigen remains unidentified. Trimming shortened V by 9 bases and J by 1 base, and 12 bases separated the two germline ends. Germline CDR1 is WNHNN and CDR2 is SYGVQD (reference sequence). This CDR3 contains 13 residues. Study-wide points: Naive subsets generally exceeded memory subsets in estimated richness.

The protocol was immunoSEQ multiplex PCR, while the TCRdb copy is restricted to in-frame clones and leaves out a portion. This sample has roughly 1,100,000 clones, with about 74% found just once. The sample comprised memory CD4+ T cells sorted from blood. Documented subset: CD45RA-negative fraction. The chain carries TRBV10-1 and TRBJ1-2; possibly TRBD1 for D (6 bases). The receptor was isolated from a man younger than 35 in good health. The CDR3 DNA is TGCGCCAGAAAGGGACACCTTAACTATGGCTACACCTTC. This translates into CARKGHLNYGYTF.